This T cell receptor (beta chain) emerged from a study of T-cell reconstitution after alpha-beta-depleted transplantation in children. This clonotype came up a few times. It was with unique molecular identifiers that the TCRbeta library was prepared. Using its own MiXCR run on the PCR reads, TCRdb lists one record per CDR3 protein. The data hold about 610,000 distinct CDR3 sequences, with about 10% observed a single time. V gave up 1 base and J gave up 8 bases; unmatched junction bases: 2. The germline CDR1 and CDR2 sequences are LGHNA and YSLEER. The CDR3 extends over 15 amino acids. This sequence originates from a human donor who donated a stem cell graft to a child with acute myeloid leukemia. The sequences come from PBMCs from the stem cell graft donor, collected from the stem cell graft. This rearrangement joins TRBV4-3 to TRBJ2-1, with 13 bases lining up with TRBD2. The DNA of the CDR3 is TGCGCCAGCAGCCAAGCGGGACTAGCGGGGCATGAGCAGTTCTTC. Residues: CASSQAGLAGHEQFF.